The clone carrying this T cell receptor beta chain was detected only a few times. The antigen is not known. The sample originates from a study of T cells after yellow fever vaccination. General study findings and limits: FACS-sorted repertoires could contain abundant clonotypes contaminating from the bulk population. Weaker overall, the secondary response nonetheless peaked faster (day 5 versus 15). Most clones from primary vaccination were detected again post-booster (roughly 96% CD4, 88% CD8).

Generation of TCR cDNA used 5'RACE template switching (which added a universal primer site and UMIs). TCRdb re-derived calls from the 5' RACE reads in MiXCR, one entry per CDR3 protein. This sample yields some 340,000 distinct CDR3 sequences, of which over 8.5% are seen a single time; less than 3.5% belongs to the top ten. The length of the CDR3 is 14 residues. Germline CDR1 reads SGHRS; CDR2 reads YFSETQ. V was pared by 4 bases and J by 1 base, with 11 bases between. This specimen was CD4+ T cells sorted from PBMCs, taken 45 days after the yellow fever booster vaccination. The clonotype was recovered from a man in his late teens or twenties who received the YFV17D yellow fever vaccine. V usage is TRBV5-1 and J usage is TRBJ1-1; D is perhaps TRBD1 (6 bases). The CDR3 is CASSLEGQNTEAFF. For the CDR3, the DNA is TGCGCCAGCAGCCTAGAGGGACAGAACACTGAAGCTTTCTTT.